The text below deals with one T cell receptor (beta chain). This entry belongs to a study of cytomegalovirus exposure and HLA in healthy donors. The primer mix had 60 Vbeta and 13 Jbeta primers. Generated by immunoSEQ multiplex PCR, the TCRdb table keeps only in-frame clones and is missing some. The top ten hold 15% to 20% of the sample, which has 90,000 to 150,000 clones, more than 70% seen once. The germline gives CDR1 SNHLY, CDR2 FYNNEI. The CDR3 contains 16 residues. Trimming shortened V by 11 bases and J by 3 bases, and 22 bases separated the two germline ends. This sequence joins TRBV2 and TRBJ1-4, with D perhaps matching TRBD1 (6 bases). Source material: PBMCs. The clonotype comes from a man aged 50-59 years in good health and CMV-seropositive. CDR3 bases: TGTGCCGGGAGGGCGGGCAGGGGTATGCCTAATGAAAAACTGTTTTTT. Protein: CAGRAGRGMPNEKLFF.